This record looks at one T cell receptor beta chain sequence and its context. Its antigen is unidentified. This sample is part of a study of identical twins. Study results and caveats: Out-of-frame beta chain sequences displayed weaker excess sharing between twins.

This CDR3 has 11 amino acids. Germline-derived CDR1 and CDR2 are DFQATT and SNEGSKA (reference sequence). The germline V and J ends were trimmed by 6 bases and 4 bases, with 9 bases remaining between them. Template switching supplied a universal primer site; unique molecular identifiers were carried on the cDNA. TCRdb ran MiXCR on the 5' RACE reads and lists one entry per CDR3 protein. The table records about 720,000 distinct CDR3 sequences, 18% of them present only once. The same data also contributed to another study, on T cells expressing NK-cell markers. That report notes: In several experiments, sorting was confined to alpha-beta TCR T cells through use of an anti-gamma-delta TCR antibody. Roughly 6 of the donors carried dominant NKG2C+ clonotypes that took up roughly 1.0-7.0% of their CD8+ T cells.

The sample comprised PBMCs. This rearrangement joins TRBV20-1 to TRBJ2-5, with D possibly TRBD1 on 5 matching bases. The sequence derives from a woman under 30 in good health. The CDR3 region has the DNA TGCAGTGCCGGAAGGGGAGAGACCCAGTACTTC. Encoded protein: CSAGRGETQYF.